This T cell receptor beta chain is drawn from a study of Ad26.COV2.S vaccination and SARS-CoV-2 variants (dated by TCRdb to the early 2020s). Background on the whole study: Vaccine-arm donors were drawn from COV1001, a multicentre, randomized, double-blind, placebo-controlled phase I-IIa trial of Ad26.COV2.S in healthy adults. TCRbeta repertoire sequencing served as the tool for gauging how specific and how broad the SARS-CoV-2-reactive T cell receptors were following Ad26.COV2.S vaccination. A total of some 30 samples were included in the TCR-sequenced set, comprising 19 Ad26.COV2.S vaccine recipients, 5 placebo recipients and 8 SARS-CoV-2 convalescent individuals. Blinding of investigators to trial group allocation was maintained during experiments and outcome assessment. Ad26.COV2.S was administered intramuscularly at a dose of 5x10^10 or 1x10^11 viral particles, either as one shot or as two shots given 56 days apart. Participants in the trial were split at random into five groups of five each, receiving low-dose or high-dose Ad26.COV2.S once or twice, or else placebo on both occasions. What the research found in general, with its limitations: Spike-specific TCR breadth was higher in Ad26.COV2.S recipients than in placebo recipients (P = 0.0014). After vaccination, substantial breadth of spike-specific CD8+ and CD4+ T cell responses was reported. The authors noted that total T cell responses may have been underestimated by the TCR breadth and depth analyses. Vaccine and placebo recipients had similar non-spike TCR breadth, a finding consistent with the vaccine containing only spike. The study was not powered for comparison of responses between vaccine doses or regimens.

CDR1 and CDR2 are read off the germline V gene as MNHEY and SVGAGI. V and J lose 2 bases and 0 bases, and a span of 8 bases separates them. The CDR3 sequence holds 16 residues, the cysteine and phenylalanine included. Only the CDR3 DNA stays, 48 bases, in frame from base 1. In the case of this clone: Its antigen is still unknown. Base qualities were left out, and no much larger clone turns up one base away. The sample contains more than one DNA sequence encoding this CDR3.

The immunoSEQ Assay was the method used to sequence TCRbeta CDR3 regions. After extraction, genomic DNA underwent amplification by bias-controlled multiplex PCR, followed by high-throughput sequencing. The published analysis was carried out like this. To quantify the absolute abundance of every unique TCRbeta CDR3 region, sequences were collapsed and filtered. T cell fraction was estimated by normalizing TCRbeta template counts to usable DNA, with usable DNA measured through amplification of reference genes found in all nucleated cells. Repertoire TCRs were annotated as SARS-CoV-2-specific by exact matching of V gene, CDR3 amino acid sequence and J gene to a known reactive TCR set. The reference SARS-CoV-2 TCR set was obtained from MIRA and was filtered for enrichment in COVID-19-positive ImmuneCODE repertoires, whereby public or cross-reactive TCRs were removed. Using the MIRA antigens, annotated TCRs were further analysed by specific ORF or by position within an ORF. Breadth was defined as annotated unique rearrangements over total unique productive rearrangements; depth was the summed frequency of those rearrangements. Two-sided Wilcoxon rank-sum tests were applied when comparing TCR breadth between groups. TCRdb holds this immuneACCESS table with in-frame rearrangements only. Some clones are missing; in checked studies, unresolved V genes explain under half, and the rest has no known cause. The DNA was the basis for D and trimming; V, J and clone size are from that table. This sample gives roughly 350,000 clones in total; more than 85% of them show up just once. The ten biggest clones cover 5% of the sample.

The treatment or condition label corresponds to: roughly 18 received Ad26.COV2.S at low or high dose, single or two shots; roughly 5 received placebo; per-sample allocation not given. For vaccine and placebo recipients, repertoires were sequenced using samples collected on day 63 after the first injection. Cohort 1b enrolled 20 to 30 adults aged 18-55 years at a single site in Boston, USA, between 29 July and 7 August 2020. As a vaccine, Ad26.COV2.S was a replication-incompetent adenovirus type 26 vector that expressed a prefusion-stabilized SARS-CoV-2 spike protein derived from the original Wuhan strain.

The sequence was collected from a person between 18 and 65 years old who received the Ad26.COV2.S COVID-19 vaccine or a placebo. The sequencing used peripheral blood, collected in a trial of Ad26.COV2.S vaccine versus placebo. The chain is made from TRBV6-5 and TRBJ1-6, with the D gene too uncertain to name. The CDR3 has the sequence CASSYRVSSYNSPLHF. The nucleotide sequence is TGTGCCAGCAGTTACAGGGTGAGCTCCTATAATTCACCCCTCCACTTT.